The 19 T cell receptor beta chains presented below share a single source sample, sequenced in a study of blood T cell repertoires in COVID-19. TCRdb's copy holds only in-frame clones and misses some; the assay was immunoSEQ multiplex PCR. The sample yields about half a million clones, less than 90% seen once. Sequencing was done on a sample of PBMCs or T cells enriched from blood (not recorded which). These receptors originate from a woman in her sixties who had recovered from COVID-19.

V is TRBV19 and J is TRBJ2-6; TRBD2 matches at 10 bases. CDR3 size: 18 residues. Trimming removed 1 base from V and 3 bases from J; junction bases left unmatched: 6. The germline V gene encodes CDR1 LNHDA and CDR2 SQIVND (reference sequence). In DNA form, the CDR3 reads TGTGCCAGTAGTATAGGCCCAGCGGGGGGGCGTGGGGCCAACGTCCTGACTTTC. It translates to CASSIGPAGGRGANVLTF.

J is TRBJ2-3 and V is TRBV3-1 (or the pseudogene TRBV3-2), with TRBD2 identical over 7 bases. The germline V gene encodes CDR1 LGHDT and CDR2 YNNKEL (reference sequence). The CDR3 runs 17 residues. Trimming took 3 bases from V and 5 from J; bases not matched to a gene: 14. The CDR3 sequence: CASSHGEGWGGEDTQYF. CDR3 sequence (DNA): TGTGCCAGCAGCCATGGGGAGGGGTGGGGCGGAGAAGATACGCAGTATTTT.

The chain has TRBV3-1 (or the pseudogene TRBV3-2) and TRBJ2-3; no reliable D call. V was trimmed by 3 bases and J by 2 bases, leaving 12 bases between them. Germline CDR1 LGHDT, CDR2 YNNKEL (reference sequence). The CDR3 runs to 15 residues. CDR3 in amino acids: CASSHGLFFTDTQYF. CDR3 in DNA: TGTGCCAGCAGCCATGGGCTATTCTTCACAGATACGCAGTATTTT.

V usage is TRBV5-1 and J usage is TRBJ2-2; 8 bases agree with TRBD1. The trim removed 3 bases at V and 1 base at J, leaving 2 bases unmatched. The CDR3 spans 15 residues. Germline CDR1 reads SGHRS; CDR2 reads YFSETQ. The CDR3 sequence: CASSWGTGNTGELFF. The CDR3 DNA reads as TGCGCCAGCAGCTGGGGGACAGGGAACACCGGGGAGCTGTTTTTT.

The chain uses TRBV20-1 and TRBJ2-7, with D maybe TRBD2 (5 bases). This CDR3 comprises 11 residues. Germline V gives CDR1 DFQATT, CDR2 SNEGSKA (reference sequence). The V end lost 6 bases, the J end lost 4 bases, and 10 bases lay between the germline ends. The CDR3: CSAGREYEQYF. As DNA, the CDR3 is TGCAGTGCGGGAAGGGAGTACGAGCAGTACTTC.

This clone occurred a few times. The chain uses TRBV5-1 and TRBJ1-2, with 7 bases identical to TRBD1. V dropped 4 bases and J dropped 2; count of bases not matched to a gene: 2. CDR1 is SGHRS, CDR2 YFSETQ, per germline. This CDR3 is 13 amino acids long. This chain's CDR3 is CASSVTGNYGYTF. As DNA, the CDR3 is TGCGCCAGCAGCGTGACAGGGAACTATGGCTACACCTTC.

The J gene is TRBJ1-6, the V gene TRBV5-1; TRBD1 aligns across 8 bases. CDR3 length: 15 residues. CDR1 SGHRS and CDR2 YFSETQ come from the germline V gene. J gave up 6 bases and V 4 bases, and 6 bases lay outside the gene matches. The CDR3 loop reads CASSTTGAPNSPLHF. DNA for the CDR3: TGCGCCAGCAGCACGACAGGGGCCCCTAATTCACCCCTCCACTTT.

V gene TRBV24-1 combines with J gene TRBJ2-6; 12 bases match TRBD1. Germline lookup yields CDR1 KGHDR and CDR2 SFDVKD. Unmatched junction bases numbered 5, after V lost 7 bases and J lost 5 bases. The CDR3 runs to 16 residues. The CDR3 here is CATSGTGGGRANVLTF. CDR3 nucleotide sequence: TGTGCCACCAGCGGGACAGGGGGCGGGCGGGCCAACGTCCTGACTTTC.

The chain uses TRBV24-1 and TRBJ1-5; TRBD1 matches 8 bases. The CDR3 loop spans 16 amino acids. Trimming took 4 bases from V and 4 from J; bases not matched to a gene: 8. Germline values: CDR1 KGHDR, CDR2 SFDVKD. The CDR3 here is CATSDGHRGENQPQHF. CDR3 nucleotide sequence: TGTGCCACCAGTGACGGGCACAGGGGGGAAAATCAGCCCCAGCATTTT.

CDR3 protein: CASSVDGSSGNTIYF. In DNA, the CDR3 is TGTGCCAGCAGCGTTGACGGGAGCTCTGGAAACACCATATATTTT. This chain connects TRBV9 to TRBJ1-3; D is uncertain. Germline V lookup: CDR1 SGDLS, CDR2 YYNGEE. The V and J ends lost 2 bases and 0 bases respectively, with 9 bases between them. The CDR3 has 15 amino acids.

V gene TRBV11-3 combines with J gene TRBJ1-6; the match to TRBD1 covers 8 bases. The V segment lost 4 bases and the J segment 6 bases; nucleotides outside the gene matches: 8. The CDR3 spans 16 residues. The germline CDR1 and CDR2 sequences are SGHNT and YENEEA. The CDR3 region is CASSSGTGGGNSPLHF. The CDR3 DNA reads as TGTGCCAGCAGCTCAGGGACAGGTGGAGGTAATTCACCCCTCCACTTT.

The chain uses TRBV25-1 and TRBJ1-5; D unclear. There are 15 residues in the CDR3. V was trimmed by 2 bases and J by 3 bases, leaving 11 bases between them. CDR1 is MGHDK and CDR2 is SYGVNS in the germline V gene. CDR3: CASSEAGVVNQPQHF. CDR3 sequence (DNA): TGTGCCAGCAGTGAAGCCGGGGTAGTCAATCAGCCCCAGCATTTT. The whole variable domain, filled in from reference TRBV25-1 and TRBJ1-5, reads EADIYQTPRYLVIGTGKKITLECSQTMGHDKMYWYQQDPGMELHLIHYSYGVNSTEKGDLSSESTVSRIRTEHFPLTLESARPSHTSQYLCASSEAGVVNQPQHFGDGTRLSIL.

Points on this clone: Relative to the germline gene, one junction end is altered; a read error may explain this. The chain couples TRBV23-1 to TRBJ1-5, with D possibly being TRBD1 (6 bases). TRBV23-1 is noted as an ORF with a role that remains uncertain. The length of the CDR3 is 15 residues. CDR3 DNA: TGCGCCAGCAGTCACGACAGGCGGTTTTATCAGGCCCAGCATTTT. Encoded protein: CASSHDRRFYQAQHF.

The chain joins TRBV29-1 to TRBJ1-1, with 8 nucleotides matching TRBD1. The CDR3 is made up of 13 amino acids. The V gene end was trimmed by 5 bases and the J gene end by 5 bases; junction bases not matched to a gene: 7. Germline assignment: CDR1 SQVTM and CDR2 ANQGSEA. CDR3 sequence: CSVNRGSLTEAFF. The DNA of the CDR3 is TGCAGCGTTAACAGGGGGAGTTTGACTGAAGCTTTCTTT.

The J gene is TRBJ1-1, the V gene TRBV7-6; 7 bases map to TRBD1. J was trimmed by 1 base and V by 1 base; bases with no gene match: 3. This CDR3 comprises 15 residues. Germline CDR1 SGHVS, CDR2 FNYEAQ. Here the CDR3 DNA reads TGTGCCAGCAGCTTAGGAGGGACAGCGAACACTGAAGCTTTCTTT. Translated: CASSLGGTANTEAFF.

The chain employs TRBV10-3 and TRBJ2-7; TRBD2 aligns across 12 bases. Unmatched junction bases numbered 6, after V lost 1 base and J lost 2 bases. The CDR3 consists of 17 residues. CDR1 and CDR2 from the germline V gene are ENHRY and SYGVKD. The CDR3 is CAISEFGTSGFAYEQYF. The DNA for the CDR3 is TGTGCCATCAGTGAGTTTGGGACTAGCGGGTTCGCCTACGAGCAGTACTTC.

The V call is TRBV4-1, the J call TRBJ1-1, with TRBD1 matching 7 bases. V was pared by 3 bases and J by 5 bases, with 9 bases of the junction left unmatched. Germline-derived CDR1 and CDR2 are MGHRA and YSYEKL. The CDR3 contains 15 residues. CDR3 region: CASSQRQGKETEAFF. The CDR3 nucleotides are TGCGCCAGCAGCCAGCGACAGGGTAAGGAAACTGAAGCTTTCTTT.

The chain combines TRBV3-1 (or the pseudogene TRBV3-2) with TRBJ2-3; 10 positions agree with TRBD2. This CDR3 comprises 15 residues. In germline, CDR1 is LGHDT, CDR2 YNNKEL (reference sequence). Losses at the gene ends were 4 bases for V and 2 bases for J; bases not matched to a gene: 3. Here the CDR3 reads CASSRGLAVTDTQYF. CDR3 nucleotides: TGTGCCAGCAGCCGAGGACTAGCGGTCACAGATACGCAGTATTTT.

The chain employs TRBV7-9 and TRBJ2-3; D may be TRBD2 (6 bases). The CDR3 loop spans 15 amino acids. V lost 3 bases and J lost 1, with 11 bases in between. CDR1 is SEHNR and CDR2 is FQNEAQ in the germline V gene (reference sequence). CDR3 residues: CASSLTGLGTDTQYF. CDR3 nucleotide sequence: TGTGCCAGCAGCTTGACGGGACTCGGCACAGATACGCAGTATTTT.